This T cell receptor (beta chain) comes out of a study of T cell repertoires in cytomegalovirus infection. Across the whole study: A matching HLA type, together with CMV infection, was signaled by public TCR beta signatures.

V dropped 3 bases and J dropped 9 bases, with 9 bases sitting between them. This CDR3 spans 13 amino acids. This clonotype has a handful of counts. As yet, its antigen is unknown. TCRdb itself ran the reads through MiXCR, one entry per CDR3 protein. The repertoire holds about 360,000 distinct CDR3 sequences, with about a sixth as singletons. General observations from the study: Within the response measured ex vivo, HLA-C-restricted CMV-specific TCR beta clonotypes were dominant. Cumulative public TCR beta family frequency identified carriers of CMV plus the relevant HLA.

The sequenced material came from PBMCs. This receptor was identified in a human donor in good health (CMV status not recorded). Some clones in this sample may be carry-over from other donors' samples. The chain recombines TRBV12-3 or TRBV12-4 with TRBJ1-6, with unresolved D. The CDR3 sequence is CASSFDSGSPLHF. DNA for the CDR3: TGTGCCAGCAGTTTTGACTCCGGTTCACCCCTCCACTTT.